These T cell receptor beta chains were read from a single sample in a study of identical twins. TCRdb redid the calling of the 5' RACE reads with MiXCR, one entry per CDR3 protein. Seen here are roughly 710,000 distinct CDR3 sequences, around 6% observed once, and the top ten hold roughly 2%. The material sequenced was naive T cells sorted from blood. The source of these receptors is a man aged 18 to 30 in good health. The CDR3 runs from the conserved cysteine through the conserved F or W. Each record gives: V gene, D gene, clone size, J gene, CDR3 protein, CDR3 DNA. The D gene is left open where the match is weak. Size is omitted from some rows. Given values are once, few, many or a class for expanded clones.

TRBV12-3/TRBV12-4	NA	NA	TRBJ2-3	CASSFSPSGPTDTQYF	TGTGCCAGCAGTTTTTCGCCCAGCGGACCCACAGATACGCAGTATTTT
TRBV5-1	NA	few	TRBJ1-2	CASSPGAYYGYTF	TGCGCCAGCAGCCCAGGGGCCTACTATGGCTACACCTTC
TRBV7-9	TRBD2	many	TRBJ2-1	CASSDGTILLEQFF	TGTGCCAGCAGCGACGGGACTATTCTTTTGGAGCAGTTCTTC
TRBV7-8	NA	many	TRBJ2-2	CASSLMSVGTGELFF	TGTGCCAGCAGCTTAATGTCGGTCGGCACCGGGGAGCTGTTTTTT
TRBV6-2/TRBV6-3	NA	many	TRBJ2-7	CASSYSWQAGNEQYF	TGTGCCAGCAGTTACTCGTGGCAGGCAGGGAACGAGCAGTACTTC
TRBV5-1	NA	few	TRBJ1-2	CASSMDGDPISYGYTF	TGCGCCAGCAGCATGGACGGGGACCCCATTTCCTATGGCTACACCTTC
TRBV5-6	NA	many	TRBJ1-1	CASSFRQYTEAFF	TGTGCCAGCAGCTTCCGGCAGTACACTGAAGCTTTCTTT
TRBV5-1	TRBD2	NA	TRBJ2-7	CASNFGTSGQTSYEQYF	TGCGCCAGCAATTTTGGGACTAGCGGCCAGACCTCCTACGAGCAGTACTTC
TRBV15	NA	many	TRBJ1-2	CATSRDGGDGYTF	TGTGCCACCAGCAGAGATGGAGGAGACGGCTACACCTTC
TRBV15	NA	many	TRBJ2-1	CATSSPSNEQFF	TGTGCCACCAGCAGTCCCTCAAATGAGCAGTTCTTC
TRBV7-8	TRBD2	many	TRBJ2-1	CASSFGGRAGEQFF	TGTGCCAGCAGCTTTGGCGGGAGGGCCGGTGAGCAGTTCTTC
TRBV7-2	NA	few	TRBJ2-7	CASSLEIAGRGEQYF	TGTGCCAGCAGCTTAGAAATCGCAGGTCGTGGGGAGCAGTACTTC
TRBV5-1	NA	many	TRBJ1-2	CASSMDSGGYTF	TGCGCCAGCAGCATGGACAGCGGCGGCTACACCTTC
TRBV20-1	TRBD1	many	TRBJ2-3	CSAPTGGDTQYF	TGCAGTGCTCCGACAGGGGGCGATACGCAGTATTTT
TRBV20-1	TRBD1	NA	TRBJ2-3	CSARGTGADTQYF	TGCAGTGCTAGAGGGACAGGGGCAGATACGCAGTATTTT
TRBV7-8	TRBD2	few	TRBJ2-5	CASNNEHGTSSQTQYF	TGTGCCAGCAACAACGAACACGGGACTAGCAGCCAGACCCAGTACTTC
TRBV29-1	NA	many	TRBJ1-2	CSVEGAGNYGYTF	TGCAGCGTTGAAGGGGCAGGGAACTATGGCTACACCTTC
TRBV20-1	TRBD2	NA	TRBJ2-3	CSADPGLVADTQYF	TGCAGTGCAGATCCGGGACTAGTGGCAGATACGCAGTATTTT
TRBV7-2	NA	many	TRBJ2-7	CASSLALGQQYF	TGTGCCAGCAGCTTAGCACTTGGACAACAGTACTTC
TRBV5-1	TRBD2	few	TRBJ2-1	CASSVGGSNSYNEQFF	TGCGCCAGCAGTGTGGGGGGGTCCAACTCCTACAATGAGCAGTTCTTC
TRBV5-1	TRBD1	few	TRBJ1-1	CASSPGTGVMNTEAFF	TGCGCCAGCAGCCCAGGGACAGGGGTCATGAACACTGAAGCTTTCTTT
TRBV19	TRBD1	NA	TRBJ1-5	CASSPMTGGVDQPQHF	TGTGCCAGTAGTCCAATGACAGGGGGCGTCGATCAGCCCCAGCATTTT
TRBV5-1	TRBD1	many	TRBJ2-3	CASSSTGSDTQYF	TGCGCCAGCAGCTCGACAGGGTCAGATACGCAGTATTTT
TRBV2	NA	few	TRBJ1-2	CASRAGTENYGYTF	TGTGCCAGCAGGGCCGGGACGGAAAACTATGGCTACACCTTC
TRBV18	NA	many	TRBJ1-1	CASSPQGSIEAFF	TGTGCCAGCTCACCACAGGGGTCCATAGAAGCTTTCTTT
TRBV9	TRBD1	NA	TRBJ2-2	CASSGRQGSGELFF	TGTGCCAGCAGCGGGCGACAGGGGTCCGGGGAGCTGTTTTTT
TRBV28	TRBD1	many	TRBJ2-5	CASSLLGTVIQETQYF	TGTGCCAGCAGTTTATTAGGGACAGTGATCCAAGAGACCCAGTACTTC
TRBV5-1	TRBD1	NA	TRBJ2-7	CASSSGTGPVHEQYF	TGCGCCAGCAGCTCCGGGACAGGGCCGGTTCACGAGCAGTACTTC
TRBV19	TRBD1	many	TRBJ2-1	CASSIWTGKKSF	TGTGCCAGTAGTATTTGGACAGGGAAGAAGTCCTTC
TRBV5-1	NA	many	TRBJ2-1	CASSLVFRGDNEQFF	TGCGCCAGCAGCTTGGTTTTTCGCGGAGACAATGAGCAGTTCTTC
TRBV5-1	NA	NA	TRBJ1-2	CASSLMRDGYTF	TGCGCCAGCAGCTTGATGAGAGATGGCTACACCTTC
TRBV14	TRBD2	many	TRBJ2-7	CASSQRTSGRAQYF	TGTGCCAGCAGCCAACGGACTAGCGGGAGGGCTCAGTACTTC
TRBV7-2	NA	NA	TRBJ2-2	CASSRLEGALLGGELFF	TGTGCCAGCAGCCGCCTCGAAGGGGCTCTTCTCGGCGGGGAGCTGTTTTTT
TRBV12-3/TRBV12-4	NA	few	TRBJ2-5	CASSEGGYPLEETQYF	TGTGCCAGCAGTGAAGGAGGGTATCCCCTGGAAGAGACCCAGTACTTC
TRBV3-1	NA	few	TRBJ2-7	CASRSGGGSHEQYF	TGTGCCAGCAGGTCGGGGGGCGGATCCCACGAGCAGTACTTC
TRBV12-3/TRBV12-4	TRBD1	many	TRBJ2-7	CASSWGQGEQYF	TGTGCCAGCAGTTGGGGACAGGGCGAGCAGTACTTC
TRBV2	NA	many	TRBJ1-5	CASSDRRDQPQHF	TGTGCCAGCAGTGACAGGCGGGATCAGCCCCAGCATTTT
TRBV12-3/TRBV12-4	NA	many	TRBJ1-5	CASSPRVSGNQPQHF	TGTGCCAGCAGCCCCAGGGTTAGCGGCAATCAGCCCCAGCATTTT
TRBV12-3/TRBV12-4	NA	many	TRBJ2-4	CASSFEGAKNIQYF	TGTGCCAGCAGTTTTGAAGGGGCCAAAAACATTCAGTACTTC
TRBV5-1	NA	NA	TRBJ2-3	CASSTGTRYTDTQYF	TGCGCCAGCAGCACCGGGACCCGCTACACAGATACGCAGTATTTT
TRBV9	TRBD1	many	TRBJ1-6	CASSEQGATSPLHF	TGTGCCAGCAGCGAACAGGGGGCTACTTCACCCCTCCACTTT